The 9 T cell receptor beta chains below were found in one sample sequenced in a study of blood T cell repertoires in COVID-19. The method was immunoSEQ multiplex PCR; TCRdb's version includes in-frame clones alone and lacks a portion of them. The sample holds a few hundred thousand clones; roughly nine tenths are singletons and the top ten take approximately 5%. Sequencing was done on a sample of PBMCs or T cells enriched from blood (not recorded which). Receptor source: a woman aged 25 to 45 who had recovered from COVID-19.

The chain employs TRBV5-1 and TRBJ2-1; 8 bases agree with TRBD2. After removal of 3 bases from V and 9 bases from J, the junction contained 11 bases not matched to a gene. Germline values: CDR1 SGHRS, CDR2 YFSETQ. The CDR3 is 15 amino acids. CDR3 DNA sequence: TGCGCCAGCAGCTCCCGGGACTCCCTAGCGGGTGAGCAGTTCTTC. It translates to CASSSRDSLAGEQFF.

CDR3 sequence (DNA): TGTGCCAGTAGGCAACAGGGGGCCCGTGTTGATGGCTACACCTTC. Its protein is CASRQQGARVDGYTF. This chain connects TRBV19 to TRBJ1-2, with 9 bases lining up with TRBD1. Looked up from germline, CDR1 is LNHDA and CDR2 is SQIVND (reference sequence). Unmatched junction bases numbered 11, after V lost 6 bases and J lost 6 bases. The CDR3 has 15 residues.

The chain employs TRBV5-5 and TRBJ2-5, with TRBD2 matching over 12 bases. CDR1 is SGHKS, CDR2 YYEKEE, per germline (reference sequence). Losses at the gene ends were 0 bases for V and 4 bases for J; bases not matched to a gene: 7. This CDR3 contains 17 residues. The CDR3 DNA follows: TGTGCCAGCAGCTTGGCGCCTAGCGGGGGGGCCGGAGAGACCCAGTACTTC. Encoded protein: CASSLAPSGGAGETQYF.

V and J are TRBV7-6 and TRBJ1-2, with TRBD1 matching 7 bases. V was clipped by 4 bases and J by 1 base; unmatched bases: 12. CDR1 and CDR2 from the germline V gene are SGHVS and FNYEAQ. The CDR3 spans 17 residues. The chain's CDR3 is CASSSLALGQDNYGYTF. CDR3 bases: TGTGCCAGCAGCTCACTGGCCCTCGGACAGGATAACTATGGCTACACCTTC.

The chain couples TRBV29-1 to TRBJ1-2, with TRBD1 matching over 7 bases. The CDR3 consists of 12 residues. V trimming: 4 bases; J trimming: 4 bases; junction bases outside the gene matches: 3. Germline V gene lookup returns CDR1 SQVTM and CDR2 ANQGSEA. The CDR3 region is CSVGGQSYGYTF. As DNA, the CDR3 is TGCAGCGTTGGGGGACAGTCCTATGGCTACACCTTC.

V gene TRBV7-2 combines with J gene TRBJ2-2; D call uncertain. Trimming left V 6 bases short and J 1 base short, with 9 bases between. The CDR3 is 14 amino acids. Germline CDR1 is SGHTA and CDR2 is FQGNSA. The CDR3 loop is CASRGSMNTGELFF. DNA of the CDR3: TGTGCCAGCAGGGGCAGCATGAACACCGGGGAGCTGTTTTTT.

This clone was picked up one time. The genes are TRBV30 and TRBJ2-2; 8 nucleotides line up with TRBD2. CDR3 size: 14 residues. Germline trimming cut 4 bases from V and 3 bases from J; bases unmatched to any gene: 4. Germline CDR1 GTSNPN, CDR2 SVGIG (reference sequence). CDR3 DNA: TGTGCCTGGATGCGGGGGGAGTACACCGGGGAGCTGTTTTTT. Translated: CAWMRGEYTGELFF.

The chain uses TRBV11-2 and TRBJ1-6, with D perhaps matching TRBD1 (5 bases). Trimming stripped 3 bases from V and 7 bases from J, with 13 bases between. Germline assignment: CDR1 SGHAT and CDR2 FQNNGV. The CDR3 extends over 15 amino acids. In nucleotides, the CDR3 is TGTGCCAGCAGCTTGGTTCGGGGGTCCAATTCACCCCTCCACTTT. It codes for CASSLVRGSNSPLHF.

V usage is TRBV7-9 and J usage is TRBJ1-5; a weak D match, TRBD1 (6 bases). This CDR3 spans 15 amino acids. Germline V gives CDR1 SEHNR, CDR2 FQNEAQ (reference sequence). V dropped 1 base and J dropped 3 bases, with 10 bases sitting between them. CDR3 region: CASSLDPGVNQPQHF. CDR3 nucleotides: TGTGCCAGCAGCTTAGATCCAGGGGTCAATCAGCCCCAGCATTTT.